This entry features one T cell receptor beta chain sequence. Its antigen is still unknown. Treg sorting used a CD4+CD25+CD127-/low gate. TCRdb redid the calling of the 5' RACE reads with MiXCR, one entry per CDR3 protein. The sample lists 62,000 or so distinct CDR3 sequences; approximately 26% were seen once. Study findings and constraints: Tumor Tregs overlapped most with tumor, then blood, naive CD4+ cells.

The germline V gene encodes CDR1 MGHRA and CDR2 YSYEKL. This CDR3 region has 13 residues. Trimming took 6 bases from V and 5 from J, leaving 11 bases between them. This sequence was found in a female donor with breast cancer. The genes are TRBV4-1 and TRBJ1-5; perhaps TRBD1 as D (5 bases). The material sequenced was tumor-infiltrating Tregs sorted from the breast tumor. CDR3 sequence (DNA): TGCGCCAGCAGGGGCAGGGAGGATCAGCCCCAGCATTTT. This sequence encodes CASRGREDQPQHF.